Reported below is one T cell receptor (beta chain). No antigen is known for it. The sample is drawn from a study of CD8 T cell repertoires and HIV-1 epitope variants. Produced via immunoSEQ multiplex PCR; TCRdb's table is partial and in-frame only. The sample includes 4,500 to 6,500 clones, about three fifths of them seen just once. The V end was cut by 5 bases, the J end by 0 bases, with 13 bases between. The CDR3 has 15 residues. Germline CDR1 reads SEHNR; CDR2 reads FQNEAQ (reference sequence). This chain joins TRBV7-9 and TRBJ1-1, with D perhaps matching TRBD1 (5 bases). Material for sequencing was cultured CD8+ T cells derived from PBMCs. This receptor was taken from a male donor with HIV. In DNA form, the CDR3 reads TGTGCCAGCAGCGAGGACAAAGGGCTGAACACTGAAGCTTTCTTT. Its protein product is CASSEDKGLNTEAFF.